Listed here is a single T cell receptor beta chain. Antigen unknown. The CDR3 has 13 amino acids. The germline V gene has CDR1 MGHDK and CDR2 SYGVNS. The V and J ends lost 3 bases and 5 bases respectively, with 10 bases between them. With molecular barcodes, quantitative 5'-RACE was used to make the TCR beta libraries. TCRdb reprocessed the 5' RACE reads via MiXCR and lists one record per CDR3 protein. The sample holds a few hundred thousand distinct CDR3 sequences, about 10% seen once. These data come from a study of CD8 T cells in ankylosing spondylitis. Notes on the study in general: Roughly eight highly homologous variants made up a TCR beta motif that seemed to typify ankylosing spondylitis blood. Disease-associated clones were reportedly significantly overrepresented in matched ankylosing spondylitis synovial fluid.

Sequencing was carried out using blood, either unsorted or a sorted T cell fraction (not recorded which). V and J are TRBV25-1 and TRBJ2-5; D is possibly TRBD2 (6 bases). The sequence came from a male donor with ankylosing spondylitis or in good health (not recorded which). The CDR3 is CASSEAGRETQYF. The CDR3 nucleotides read TGTGCCAGCAGTGAGGCAGGGAGGGAGACCCAGTACTTC.